Listed here is a single T cell receptor (beta chain). This specimen belongs to a study of blood T cell repertoires in COVID-19. Sequencing was performed with immunoSEQ multiplex PCR; in TCRdb, only in-frame clones are kept and a portion is missing. The repertoire holds about 260,000 clones, 88% seen once, with roughly 10% in the top ten. V was pared by 2 bases and J by 0 bases, with 8 bases between. The CDR3 extends over 13 amino acids. CDR1 is GTSNPN, CDR2 SVGIG, per germline (reference sequence). Source material: peripheral blood. The TCR comes from a young woman with COVID-19, enrolled during active disease. This chain joins TRBV30 and TRBJ2-7; D is perhaps TRBD1 (6 bases). CDR3 nucleotide sequence: TGTGCCTGGAGTAGACAGGCCTCCTACGAGCAGTACTTC. Translated, it gives CAWSRQASYEQYF.